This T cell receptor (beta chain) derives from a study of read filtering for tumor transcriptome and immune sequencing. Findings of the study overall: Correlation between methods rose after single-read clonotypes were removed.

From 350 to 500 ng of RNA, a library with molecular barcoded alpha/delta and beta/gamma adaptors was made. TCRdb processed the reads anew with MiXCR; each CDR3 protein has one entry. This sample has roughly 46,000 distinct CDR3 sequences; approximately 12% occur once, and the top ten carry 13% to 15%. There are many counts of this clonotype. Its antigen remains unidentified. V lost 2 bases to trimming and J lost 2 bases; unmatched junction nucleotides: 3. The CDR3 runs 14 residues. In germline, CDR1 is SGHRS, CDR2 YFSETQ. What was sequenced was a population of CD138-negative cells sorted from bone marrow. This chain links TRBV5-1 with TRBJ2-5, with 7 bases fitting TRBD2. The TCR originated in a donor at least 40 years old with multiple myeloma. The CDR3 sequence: CASSLYGRQETQYF. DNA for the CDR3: TGCGCCAGCAGCTTATACGGGAGGCAAGAGACCCAGTACTTC.